This T cell receptor (beta chain) emerged from a study of cytomegalovirus exposure and HLA in healthy donors. V was pared by 5 bases and J by 2 bases, with 2 bases of the junction left unmatched. The CDR3 loop spans 14 amino acids. The germline V gene encodes CDR1 SGHTA and CDR2 FQGNSA. PCR involved 60 Vbeta and 13 Jbeta primers. Sequencing used immunoSEQ multiplex PCR; TCRdb keeps in-frame clones, though not all of them. This sample has 150,000 or so clones, with around 82% found just once. The TCR comes from a woman aged 45-65 years in good health and CMV-seropositive. The material sequenced was PBMCs. This chain joins TRBV7-2 and TRBJ2-7, with 11 bases matching TRBD2. The CDR3: CASSASGGTYEQYF. The CDR3 region has the DNA TGTGCCAGCAGCGCTAGCGGGGGGACCTACGAGCAGTACTTC.